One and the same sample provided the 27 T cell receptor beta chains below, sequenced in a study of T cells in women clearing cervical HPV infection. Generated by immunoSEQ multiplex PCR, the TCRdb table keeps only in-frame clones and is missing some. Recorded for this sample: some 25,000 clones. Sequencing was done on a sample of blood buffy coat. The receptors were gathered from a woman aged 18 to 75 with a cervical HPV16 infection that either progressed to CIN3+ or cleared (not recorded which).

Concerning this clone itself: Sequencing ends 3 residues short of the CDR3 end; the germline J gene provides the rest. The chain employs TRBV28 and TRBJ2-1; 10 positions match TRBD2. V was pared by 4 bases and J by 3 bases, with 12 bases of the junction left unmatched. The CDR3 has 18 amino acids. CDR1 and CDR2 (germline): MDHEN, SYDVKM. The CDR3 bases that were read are TGTGCCAGCAGTTCAACCACCTCAAGGACTAGCGGCTACAATGAG. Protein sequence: CASSSTTSRTSGYNE. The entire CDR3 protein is CASSSTTSRTSGYNEQFF.

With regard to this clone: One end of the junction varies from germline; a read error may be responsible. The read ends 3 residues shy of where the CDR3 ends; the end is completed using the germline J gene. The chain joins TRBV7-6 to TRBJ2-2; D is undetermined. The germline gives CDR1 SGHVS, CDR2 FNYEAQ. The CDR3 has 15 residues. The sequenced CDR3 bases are TGTGCCAGCAGCATAGCAGGAGCAACTAATGAAAAG. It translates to CASSIAGATNEK. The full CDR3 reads CASSIAGATNEKLFF. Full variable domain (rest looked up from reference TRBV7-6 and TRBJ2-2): GAGVSQSPRYKVTKRGQDVALRCDPISGHVSLYWYRQALGQGPEFLTYFNYEAQQDKSGLPNDRFSAERPEGSISTLTIQRTEQRDSAMYRCASSIAGATNEKLFFGEGSRLTVL.

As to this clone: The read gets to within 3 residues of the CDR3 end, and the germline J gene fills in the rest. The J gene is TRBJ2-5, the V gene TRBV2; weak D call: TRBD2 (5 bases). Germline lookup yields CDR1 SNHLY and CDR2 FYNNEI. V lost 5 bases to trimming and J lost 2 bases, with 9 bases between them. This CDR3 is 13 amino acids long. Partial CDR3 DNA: TGTGCCAGCAGTAATAGCGAGCAAGAGACC. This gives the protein CASSNSEQET. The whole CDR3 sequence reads CASSNSEQETQYF.

CDR3 loop: CATSVGGRAGGTQYF. CDR3 DNA (partial): TGTGCCACCAGTGTGGGCGGGAGGGCCGGCGGTACG. The chain joins TRBV5-4 to TRBJ2-3; 9 nucleotides align to TRBD2. Read coverage stops 3 residues before the CDR3 terminus; the germline J gene supplies the remainder. From germline, CDR1 is SGHNT and CDR2 YYREEE (reference sequence). The CDR3 is 15 amino acids. Losses at the gene ends were 9 bases for V and 8 bases for J; bases not matched to a gene: 16.

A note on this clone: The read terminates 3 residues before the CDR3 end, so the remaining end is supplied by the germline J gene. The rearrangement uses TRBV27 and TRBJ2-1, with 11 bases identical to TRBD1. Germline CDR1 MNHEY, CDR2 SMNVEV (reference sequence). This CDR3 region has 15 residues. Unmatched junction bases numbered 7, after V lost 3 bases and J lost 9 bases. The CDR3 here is CASSFADRGRGEQFF. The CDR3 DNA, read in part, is TGTGCCAGCAGTTTTGCGGACAGGGGGCGCGGTGAG.

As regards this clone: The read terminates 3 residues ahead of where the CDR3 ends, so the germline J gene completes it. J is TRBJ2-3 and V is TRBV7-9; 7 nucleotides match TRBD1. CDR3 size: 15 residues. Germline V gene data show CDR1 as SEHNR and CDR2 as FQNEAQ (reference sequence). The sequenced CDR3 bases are TGTGCCAGCAGCCTAAGTAGATACAGGGGTGAGACG. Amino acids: CASSLSRYRGET. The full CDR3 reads CASSLSRYRGETQYF.

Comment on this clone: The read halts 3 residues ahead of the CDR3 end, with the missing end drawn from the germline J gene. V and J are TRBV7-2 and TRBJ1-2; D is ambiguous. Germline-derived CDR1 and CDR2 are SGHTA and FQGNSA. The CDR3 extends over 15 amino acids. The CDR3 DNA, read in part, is TGTGCCAGCAGCTTTACTAGCGGGAGTAAGAACGAC. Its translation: CASSFTSGSKND. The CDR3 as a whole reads CASSFTSGSKNDYTF.

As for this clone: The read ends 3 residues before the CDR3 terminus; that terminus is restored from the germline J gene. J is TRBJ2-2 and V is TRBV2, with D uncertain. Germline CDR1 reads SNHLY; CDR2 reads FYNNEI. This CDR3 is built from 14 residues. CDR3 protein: CASSEARNNEKLFF. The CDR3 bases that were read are TGTGCCAGCAGTGAGGCCAGAAATAATGAAAAG.

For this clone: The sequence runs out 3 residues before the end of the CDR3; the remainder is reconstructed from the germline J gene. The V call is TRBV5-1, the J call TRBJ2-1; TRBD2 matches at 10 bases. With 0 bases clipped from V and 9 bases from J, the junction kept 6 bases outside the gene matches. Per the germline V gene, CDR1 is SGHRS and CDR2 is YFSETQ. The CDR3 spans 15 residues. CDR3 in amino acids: CASSLVASGSGEQFF. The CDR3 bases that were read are TGCGCCAGCAGCTTGGTTGCTAGCGGGAGTGGTGAG.

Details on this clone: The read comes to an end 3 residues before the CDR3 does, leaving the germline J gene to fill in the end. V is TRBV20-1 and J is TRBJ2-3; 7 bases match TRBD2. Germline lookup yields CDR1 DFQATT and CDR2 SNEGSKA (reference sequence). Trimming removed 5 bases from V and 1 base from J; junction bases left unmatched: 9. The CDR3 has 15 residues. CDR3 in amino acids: CSASPRLAGTDTQYF. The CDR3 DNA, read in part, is TGCAGTGCTTCCCCTAGGCTAGCGGGCACAGATACG.

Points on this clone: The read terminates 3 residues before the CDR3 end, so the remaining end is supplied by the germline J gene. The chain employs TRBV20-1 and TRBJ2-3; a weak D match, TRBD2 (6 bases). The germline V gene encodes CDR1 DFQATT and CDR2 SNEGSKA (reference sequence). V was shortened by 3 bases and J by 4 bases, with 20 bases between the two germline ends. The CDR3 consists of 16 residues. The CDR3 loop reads CSASINSGLSADTQYF. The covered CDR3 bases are TGCAGTGCTAGTATTAATAGCGGCCTGAGCGCAGATACG.

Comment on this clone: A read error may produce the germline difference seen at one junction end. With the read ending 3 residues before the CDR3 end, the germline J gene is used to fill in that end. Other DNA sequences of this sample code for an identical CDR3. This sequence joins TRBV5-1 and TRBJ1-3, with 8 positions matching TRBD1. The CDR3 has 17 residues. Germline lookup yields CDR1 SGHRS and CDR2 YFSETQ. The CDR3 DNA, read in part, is TGCGCCAGCAGCTGGACAGGGACCTCAAGCTCTGGAAACACT. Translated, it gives CASSWTGTSSSGNT. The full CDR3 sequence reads CASSWTGTSSSGNTIYF.

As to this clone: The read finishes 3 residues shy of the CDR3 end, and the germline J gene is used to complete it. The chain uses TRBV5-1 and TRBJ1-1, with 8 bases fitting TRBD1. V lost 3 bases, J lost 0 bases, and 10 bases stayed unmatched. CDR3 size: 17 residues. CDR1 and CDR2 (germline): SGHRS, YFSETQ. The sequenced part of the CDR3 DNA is TGCGCCAGCAGCTGGGGGACAGGAGAGGGCGTGAACACTGAA. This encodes CASSWGTGEGVNTE. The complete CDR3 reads CASSWGTGEGVNTEAFF.

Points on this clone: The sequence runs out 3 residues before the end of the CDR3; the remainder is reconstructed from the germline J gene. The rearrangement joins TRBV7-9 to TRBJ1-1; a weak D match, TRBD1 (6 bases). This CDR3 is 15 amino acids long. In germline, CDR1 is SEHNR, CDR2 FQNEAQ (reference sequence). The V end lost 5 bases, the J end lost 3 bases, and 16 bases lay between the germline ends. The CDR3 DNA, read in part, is TGTGCCAGCAGCGGCGGGGGGGCGCAGGACACTGAA. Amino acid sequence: CASSGGGAQDTE. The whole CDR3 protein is CASSGGGAQDTEAFF.

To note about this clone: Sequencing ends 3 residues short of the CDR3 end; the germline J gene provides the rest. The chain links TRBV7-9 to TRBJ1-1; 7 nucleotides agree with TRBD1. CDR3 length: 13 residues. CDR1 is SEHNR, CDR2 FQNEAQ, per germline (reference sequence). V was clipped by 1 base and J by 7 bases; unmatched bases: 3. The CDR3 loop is CASSLGGQIEAFF. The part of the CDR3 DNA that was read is TGTGCCAGCAGCTTAGGGGGACAGATTGAA.

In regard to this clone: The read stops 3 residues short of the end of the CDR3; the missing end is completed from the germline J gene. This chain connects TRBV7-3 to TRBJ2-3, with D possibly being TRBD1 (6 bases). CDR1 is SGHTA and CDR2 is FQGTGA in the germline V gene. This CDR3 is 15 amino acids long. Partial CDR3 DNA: TGTGCCAGCAGCTCTCTCGGGGACAAGCAAGAGACG. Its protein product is CASSSLGDKQET. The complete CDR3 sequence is CASSSLGDKQETQYF.

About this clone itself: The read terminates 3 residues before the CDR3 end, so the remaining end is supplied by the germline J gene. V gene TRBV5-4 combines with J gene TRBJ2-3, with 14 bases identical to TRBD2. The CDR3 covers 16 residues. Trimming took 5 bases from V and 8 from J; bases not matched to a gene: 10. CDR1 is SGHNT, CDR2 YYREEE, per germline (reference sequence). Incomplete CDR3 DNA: TGTGCCAGCAGTTTAGGGACTAGCGGGAGAGTTGGTACG. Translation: CASSLGTSGRVGT. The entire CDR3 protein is CASSLGTSGRVGTQYF.

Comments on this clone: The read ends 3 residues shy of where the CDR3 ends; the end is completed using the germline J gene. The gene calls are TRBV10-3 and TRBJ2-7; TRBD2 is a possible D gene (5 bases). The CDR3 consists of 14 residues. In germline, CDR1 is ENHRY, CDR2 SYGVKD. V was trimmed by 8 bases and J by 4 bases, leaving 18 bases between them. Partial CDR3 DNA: TGTGCCATCGGAGCGGCTACTATCGAATACGAG. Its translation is CAIGAATIEYE. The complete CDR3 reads CAIGAATIEYEQYF.

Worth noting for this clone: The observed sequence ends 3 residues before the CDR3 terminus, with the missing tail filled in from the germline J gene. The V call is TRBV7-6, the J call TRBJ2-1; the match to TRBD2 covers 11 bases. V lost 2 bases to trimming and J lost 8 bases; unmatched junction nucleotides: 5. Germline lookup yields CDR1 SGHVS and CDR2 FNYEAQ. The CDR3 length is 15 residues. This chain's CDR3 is CASSLLSGRAYEQFF. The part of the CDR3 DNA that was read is TGTGCCAGCAGCTTACTTAGCGGGAGGGCCTATGAG.

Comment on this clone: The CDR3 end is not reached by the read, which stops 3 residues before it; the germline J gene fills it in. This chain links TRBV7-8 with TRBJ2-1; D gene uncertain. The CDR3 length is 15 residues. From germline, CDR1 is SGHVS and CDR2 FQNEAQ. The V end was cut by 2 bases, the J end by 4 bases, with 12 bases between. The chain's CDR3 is CASSLSALLYNEQFF. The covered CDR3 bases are TGTGCCAGCAGCTTATCCGCGCTATTATACAATGAG.

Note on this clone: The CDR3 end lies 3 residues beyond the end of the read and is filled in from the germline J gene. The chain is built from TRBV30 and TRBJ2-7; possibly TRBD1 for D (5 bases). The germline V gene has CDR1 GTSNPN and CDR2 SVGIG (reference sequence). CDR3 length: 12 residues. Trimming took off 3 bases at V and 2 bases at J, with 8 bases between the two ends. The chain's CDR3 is CAWRGAAYEQYF. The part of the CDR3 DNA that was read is TGTGCCTGGAGAGGGGCAGCCTACGAG.

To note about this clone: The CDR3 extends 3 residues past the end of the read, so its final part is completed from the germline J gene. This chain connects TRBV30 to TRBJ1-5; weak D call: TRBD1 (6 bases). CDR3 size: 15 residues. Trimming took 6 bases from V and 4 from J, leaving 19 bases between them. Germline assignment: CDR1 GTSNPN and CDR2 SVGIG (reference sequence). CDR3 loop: CACTPRGGGNQPQHF. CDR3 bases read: TGTGCCTGCACACCCAGGGGAGGTGGGAATCAGCCC. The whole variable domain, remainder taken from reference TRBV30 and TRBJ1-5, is SQTIHQWPATLVQPVGSPLSLECTVEGTSNPNLYWYRQAAGRGLQLLFYSVGIGQISSEVPQNLSASRPQDRQFILSSKKLLLSDSGFYLCACTPRGGGNQPQHFGDGTRLSIL.

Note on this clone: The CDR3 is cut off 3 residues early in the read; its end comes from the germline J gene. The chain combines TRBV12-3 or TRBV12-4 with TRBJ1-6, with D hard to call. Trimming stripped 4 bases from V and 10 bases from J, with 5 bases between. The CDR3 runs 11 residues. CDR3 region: CASSSISPLHF. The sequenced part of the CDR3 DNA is TGTGCCAGCAGTTCAATCTCACCC.

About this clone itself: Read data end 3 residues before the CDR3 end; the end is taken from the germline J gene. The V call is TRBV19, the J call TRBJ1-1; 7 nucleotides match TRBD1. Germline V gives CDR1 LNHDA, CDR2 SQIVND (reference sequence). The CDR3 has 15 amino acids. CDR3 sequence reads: CASSISIGGNQPAFF. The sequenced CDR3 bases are TGTGCCAGTAGTATTTCCATAGGGGGCAATCAGCCC. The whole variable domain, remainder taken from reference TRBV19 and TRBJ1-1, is DGGITQSPKYLFRKEGQNVTLSCEQNLNHDAMYWYRQDPGQGLRLIYYSQIVNDFQKGDIAEGYSVSREKKESFPLTVTSAQKNPTAFYLCASSISIGGNQPAFFGQGTRLTVV.

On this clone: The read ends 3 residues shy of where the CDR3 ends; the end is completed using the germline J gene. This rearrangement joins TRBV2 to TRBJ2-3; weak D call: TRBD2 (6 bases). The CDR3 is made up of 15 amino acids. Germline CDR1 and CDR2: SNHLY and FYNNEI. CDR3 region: CASRGATASNQPQYF. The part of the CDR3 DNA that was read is TGTGCCAGCCGCGGGGCCACAGCCAGCAATCAGCCG.

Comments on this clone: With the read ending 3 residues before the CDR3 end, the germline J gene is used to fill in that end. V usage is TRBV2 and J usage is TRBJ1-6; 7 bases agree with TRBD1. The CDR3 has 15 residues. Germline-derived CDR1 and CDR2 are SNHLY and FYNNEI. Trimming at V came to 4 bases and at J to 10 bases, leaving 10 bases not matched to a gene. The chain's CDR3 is CASSVEGAIGSPLHF. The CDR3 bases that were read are TGTGCCAGCAGTGTAGAGGGGGCGATTGGGTCACCC.

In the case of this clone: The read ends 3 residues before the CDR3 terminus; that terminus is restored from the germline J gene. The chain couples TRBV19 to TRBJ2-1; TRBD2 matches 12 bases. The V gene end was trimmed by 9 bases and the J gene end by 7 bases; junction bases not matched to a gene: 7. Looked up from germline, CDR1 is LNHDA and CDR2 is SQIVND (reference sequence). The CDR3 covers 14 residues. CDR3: CASSSGRAQNEQFF. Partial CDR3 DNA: TGTGCCAGCTCTAGCGGGAGGGCCCAGAATGAG.